Following are 22 T cell receptor beta chains from one sample sequenced in a study of beta chain features in type 1 diabetes. Expressed TCRB transcripts got sequenced, as all isolated RNA was reverse transcribed. Profiling relied on immunoSEQ multiplex PCR, and the TCRdb table lists in-frame clones only, not all of them. The table has about 230,000 clones, roughly 9.6% seen once. Source material: naive CD4+ T cells from blood. All receptors derive from a woman aged 18-29 years in good health.

This chain links TRBV18 with TRBJ1-3; D uncertain. Trimming pared 3 bases from V and 3 bases from J, leaving 12 bases between. The CDR3 is made up of 15 amino acids. CDR1 and CDR2 from the germline V gene are KGHSH and LQKENI. In DNA form, the CDR3 reads TGTGCCAGCTCACCGGAGTCCTTCCATGGAAACACCATATATTTT. This translates into CASSPESFHGNTIYF.

This chain joins TRBV6-6 and TRBJ2-2, with a weak D call TRBD2 (5 bases). In germline, CDR1 is MNHNY, CDR2 SVGAGI (reference sequence). The CDR3 consists of 16 residues. Trimming took 7 bases from V and 1 from J, leaving 16 bases between them. CDR3 nucleotide sequence: TGTGCCAGCACCATAGCGTCCGGGTGGAACACCGGGGAGCTGTTTTTT. This sequence encodes CASTIASGWNTGELFF.

V and J are TRBV19 and TRBJ2-2, with 7 bases matching TRBD1. V gave up 6 bases and J gave up 3 bases; unmatched junction bases: 7. CDR3 size: 15 residues. CDR1 is LNHDA and CDR2 is SQIVND in the germline V gene (reference sequence). The CDR3 is CASRPQTGYTGELFF. The CDR3 DNA reads as TGTGCCAGTAGACCCCAGACAGGGTACACCGGGGAGCTGTTTTTT. The whole variable domain, remainder taken from reference TRBV19 and TRBJ2-2, is DGGITQSPKYLFRKEGQNVTLSCEQNLNHDAMYWYRQDPGQGLRLIYYSQIVNDFQKGDIAEGYSVSREKKESFPLTVTSAQKNPTAFYLCASRPQTGYTGELFFGEGSRLTVL.

The J gene is TRBJ2-7, the V gene TRBV2; 9 nucleotides line up with TRBD1. This CDR3 is built from 15 residues. Trimming removed 7 bases from V and 5 bases from J; junction bases left unmatched: 12. CDR1 is SNHLY and CDR2 is FYNNEI in the germline V gene. The CDR3 loop reads CASKPRGGTGNEQYF. The CDR3 DNA is TGTGCCAGCAAGCCTCGCGGAGGGACAGGGAACGAGCAGTACTTC. Full variable domain (rest looked up from reference TRBV2 and TRBJ2-7): EPEVTQTPSHQVTQMGQEVILRCVPISNHLYFYWYRQILGQKVEFLVSFYNNEISEKSEIFDDQFSVERPDGSNFTLKIRSTKLEDSAMYFCASKPRGGTGNEQYFGPGTRLTVT.

The rearrangement joins TRBV5-4 to TRBJ2-7, with a weak D call TRBD2 (6 bases). CDR1 SGHNT and CDR2 YYREEE come from the germline V gene (reference sequence). V dropped 1 base and J dropped 3 bases, with 14 bases sitting between them. CDR3 length equals 15 residues. For the CDR3, the DNA is TGTGCCAGCAGCTTGAACGGCGGGGCCGTCTACGAGCAGTACTTC. Translating it yields CASSLNGGAVYEQYF.

This chain links TRBV10-3 with TRBJ2-7; perhaps D is TRBD1 or TRBD2 (7 bases each). With 10 bases removed from V and 4 bases from J, the gap between germline ends came to 11 bases. CDR1 and CDR2 from the germline V gene are ENHRY and SYGVKD. This CDR3 comprises 11 residues. CDR3 nucleotides: TGTGCCACCAGGGGGGGGTACGAGCAGTACTTC. Translating it yields CATRGGYEQYF.

The chain combines TRBV14 with TRBJ2-6, with TRBD1 matching 7 bases. With 6 bases clipped from V and 0 bases from J, the junction kept 11 bases outside the gene matches. This CDR3 has 18 residues. From germline, CDR1 is SGHDN and CDR2 FVKESK. CDR3 region: CASRPSGTALSGANVLTF. The CDR3, as DNA: TGTGCCAGCAGACCCTCCGGGACAGCACTCTCTGGGGCCAACGTCCTGACTTTC.

This clone was detected a few times. The chain recombines TRBV16 with TRBJ2-7; the D gene is possibly TRBD2 (6 bases). CDR3 length: 15 amino acids. Germline V gene data show CDR1 as KGHSY and CDR2 as FQNENV. Trimming took off 1 base at V and 4 bases at J, with 14 bases between the two ends. The DNA for the CDR3 is TGTGCCAGCAGCCAATTAGGGACTCTTGGATACGAGCAGTACTTC. Translated, it gives CASSQLGTLGYEQYF.

The chain joins TRBV2 to TRBJ2-1, with 14 bases lining up with TRBD2. V gave up 6 bases and J gave up 8 bases; unmatched junction bases: 6. The CDR3 is 15 amino acids. Per the germline V gene, CDR1 is SNHLY and CDR2 is FYNNEI. The CDR3 DNA reads TGTGCCAGCAGGCGGACTAGCGGGAGGATGGATGAGCAGTTCTTC. Its protein is CASRRTSGRMDEQFF.

The V and J genes are TRBV18 and TRBJ1-2, with D tentatively TRBD1 (6 bases). The germline V gene encodes CDR1 KGHSH and CDR2 LQKENI. The V end lost 6 bases, the J end lost 6 bases, and 17 bases lay between the germline ends. The CDR3 totals 14 residues. The CDR3 sequence is CASSPTTGHDGYTF. DNA for the CDR3: TGTGCCAGCTCGCCCACAACGGGACACGATGGCTACACCTTC. The full variable domain, completed using reference TRBV18 and TRBJ1-2, is NAGVMQNPRHLVRRRGQEARLRCSPMKGHSHVYWYRQLPEEGLKFMVYLQKENIIDESGMPKERFSAEFPKEGPSILRIQQVVRGDSAAYFCASSPTTGHDGYTFGSGTRLTVV.

The chain couples TRBV9 to TRBJ1-1, with TRBD1 matching over 7 bases. The CDR3 consists of 14 residues. Germline CDR1 is SGDLS and CDR2 is YYNGEE. The V and J ends lost 4 bases and 1 base, in that order; junction bases with no gene match: 4. The CDR3 DNA is TGTGCCAGCAGCATAACAGGGGAGAACACTGAAGCTTTCTTT. As protein: CASSITGENTEAFF. Full variable domain (remainder filled in from reference TRBV9 and TRBJ1-1): DSGVTQTPKHLITATGQRVTLRCSPRSGDLSVYWYQQSLDQGLQFLIQYYNGEERAKGNILERFSAQQFPDLHSELNLSSLELGDSALYFCASSITGENTEAFFGQGTRLTVV.

This clone has just a few counts. The chain couples TRBV7-9 to TRBJ2-1; D possibly corresponds to TRBD2 (6 bases). Per the germline V gene, CDR1 is SEHNR and CDR2 is FQNEAQ (reference sequence). Trimming took off 5 bases at V and 2 bases at J, with 13 bases between the two ends. The CDR3 contains 15 residues. The CDR3 coding sequence is TGTGCCAGCAGCCCTTGGGTAGCGGCCTACAATGAGCAGTTCTTC. Encoded protein: CASSPWVAAYNEQFF.

CDR3 in amino acids: CASRLAAEGTGEQFF. The CDR3 bases are TGTGCCAGTAGGTTAGCGGCAGAGGGGACCGGTGAGCAGTTCTTC. The chain carries TRBV19 and TRBJ2-1; tentatively, D is TRBD2 (6 bases). There are 15 residues in the CDR3. V lost 6 bases, J lost 9 bases, and 21 bases lay in between. Germline CDR1 and CDR2: LNHDA and SQIVND (reference sequence).

The gene calls are TRBV5-1 and TRBJ1-2; D remains unclear. The CDR3 is 14 amino acids. The germline V and J ends were trimmed by 0 bases and 9 bases, with 15 bases remaining between them. Germline V gene data show CDR1 as SGHRS and CDR2 as YFSETQ. The CDR3 region has the DNA TGCGCCAGCAGCTTGGGGAGGGCGGCGGCCAGCTACACCTTC. Its protein is CASSLGRAAASYTF.

Many counts were recorded for this clone. This chain links TRBV18 with TRBJ1-5, with 9 bases fitting TRBD1. The V and J ends lost 1 base and 6 bases, in that order; junction bases with no gene match: 7. CDR1 is KGHSH and CDR2 is LQKENI in the germline V gene. The CDR3 is 16 amino acids. The CDR3 sequence is CASSPRDRVSGQPQHF. The CDR3 DNA follows: TGTGCCAGCTCACCACGGGACAGGGTTTCGGGTCAGCCCCAGCATTTT.

This clone occurred a few times. The chain recombines TRBV7-3 with TRBJ2-1; D is uncertain. CDR3 length: 14 residues. Between the trimmed V and J ends, which lost 0 bases and 2 bases, there was a span of 5 bases. Per germline, CDR1 SGHTA and CDR2 FQGTGA. The CDR3 DNA sequence: TGTGCCAGCAGCTTAACTCGTACCTACAATGAGCAGTTCTTC. This sequence encodes CASSLTRTYNEQFF.

V and J are TRBV7-3 and TRBJ2-1; 7 bases are shared with TRBD2. Germline V CDR1 and CDR2: SGHTA, FQGTGA. The CDR3 totals 15 residues. The junction had 5 bases not matched to a gene; V was cut back by 1 base and J by 5 bases. The CDR3 DNA is TGTGCCAGCAGCTTAAGCGGGGGTTCCCACAATGAGCAGTTCTTC. Encoded protein: CASSLSGGSHNEQFF. Filled out from reference TRBV7-3 and TRBJ2-1, the complete variable domain reads GAGVSQTPSNKVTEKGKYVELRCDPISGHTALYWYRQSLGQGPEFLIYFQGTGAADDSGLPNDRFFAVRPEGSVSTLKIQRTERGDSAVYLCASSLSGGSHNEQFFGPGTRLTVL.

The chain employs TRBV6-4 and TRBJ1-1; a weak D match, TRBD1 (5 bases). V shed 3 bases and J shed 5 bases, with 13 bases lying between them. This CDR3 contains 14 residues. Germline values: CDR1 MRHNA, CDR2 SNTAGT. The CDR3 sequence: CASSERDQGTEAFF. CDR3 coding DNA: TGTGCCAGCAGTGAGCGGGACCAAGGGACTGAAGCTTTCTTT.

The rearrangement uses TRBV5-4 and TRBJ1-1, with D maybe TRBD1 (6 bases). The CDR3 runs to 13 residues. Trimming removed 5 bases at V and 4 bases at J, with 12 bases between. Germline V CDR1 and CDR2: SGHNT, YYREEE (reference sequence). The CDR3 region has the DNA TGTGCCAGCAGTCGAGGGGGGGGCACTGAAGCTTTCTTT. Translating gives CASSRGGGTEAFF. Combining the CDR3 with reference TRBV5-4 and TRBJ1-1 gives the whole variable domain ETGVTQSPTHLIKTRGQQVTLRCSSQSGHNTVSWYQQALGQGPQFIFQYYREEENGRGNFPPRFSGLQFPNYSSELNVNALELDDSALYLCASSRGGGTEAFFGQGTRLTVV.

The J gene is TRBJ2-5, the V gene TRBV19, with TRBD2 matching over 10 bases. The CDR3 spans 16 residues. The V and J ends lost 7 bases and 2 bases, in that order; junction bases with no gene match: 10. The germline CDR1 and CDR2 sequences are LNHDA and SQIVND (reference sequence). This chain's CDR3 is CASKGLAGVQQETQYF. For the CDR3, the DNA is TGTGCCAGTAAAGGGCTAGCGGGAGTTCAACAAGAGACCCAGTACTTC.

The V call is TRBV11-2, the J call TRBJ2-2; a weak D match, TRBD1 (5 bases). Trimming took 0 bases from V and 4 from J, leaving 6 bases between them. Germline values: CDR1 SGHAT, CDR2 FQNNGV. This CDR3 is built from 14 residues. The CDR3 here is CASSLDRVTGELFF. CDR3 DNA sequence: TGTGCCAGCAGCTTAGACAGGGTCACCGGGGAGCTGTTTTTT.

Only a few counts were recorded for this clone. The rearrangement joins TRBV6-5 to TRBJ1-1; D perhaps matches TRBD1 (6 bases). Germline values: CDR1 MNHEY, CDR2 SVGAGI. The CDR3 has 12 residues. V gave up 6 bases and J gave up 4 bases, with 9 bases separating them. The CDR3 reads CASRNRVTEAFF. The DNA for the CDR3 is TGTGCCAGCAGGAACAGGGTCACTGAAGCTTTCTTT.